These T cell receptor beta chains were read from a single sample in a study of blood T cell repertoires in COVID-19. The data were produced by immunoSEQ multiplex PCR, yet TCRdb's version contains in-frame clones alone and is incomplete. The table has a few hundred thousand clones, about 86% seen once. Material for sequencing was peripheral blood. The origin of the receptors is a man aged 60 to 69 who had recovered from COVID-19. Each CDR3 is given with its conserved first and last residue. D genes are given only for firm matches. Rows give clone size only sometimes, using once, few, many, or a class for an expanded clone.

V: TRBV27; J: TRBJ2-1; D: TRBD2; size: -; CDR3: CASSVTSGNYNEQFF; DNA: TGTGCCAGCAGTGTGACTAGCGGGAACTACAATGAGCAGTTCTTC
V: TRBV5-1; J: TRBJ2-1; D: TRBD1; size: -; CDR3: CASSTQGGEQFF; DNA: TGCGCCAGCAGCACACAGGGGGGAGAGCAGTTCTTC
V: TRBV30; J: TRBJ1-1; D: -; size: -; CDR3: CAWSLATEAFF; DNA: TGTGCCTGGAGTTTAGCCACTGAAGCTTTCTTT
V: TRBV28; J: TRBJ1-2; D: -; size: -; CDR3: CASSSPGRGNGYGYTF; DNA: TGTGCCAGCAGCTCCCCGGGCAGGGGAAATGGGTATGGCTACACCTTC
V: TRBV24-1; J: TRBJ1-5; D: -; size: -; CDR3: CATSAGGNQPQHF; DNA: TGTGCCACCAGTGCGGGGGGGAATCAGCCCCAGCATTTT
V: TRBV28; J: TRBJ2-3; D: -; size: -; CDR3: CASSPMGRVGTDTQYF; DNA: TGTGCCAGCAGTCCCATGGGCAGGGTGGGCACAGATACGCAGTATTTT
V: TRBV9; J: TRBJ1-2; D: TRBD1; size: -; CDR3: CASSLGQSFDGYTF; DNA: TGTGCCAGCAGCCTGGGACAGTCTTTTGATGGCTACACCTTC
V: TRBV27; J: TRBJ1-6; D: TRBD1; size: -; CDR3: CASSFYAGTGQFTLHF; DNA: TGTGCCAGCAGTTTCTACGCCGGGACAGGCCAATTCACCCTCCACTTT
V: TRBV3-1/TRBV3-2; J: TRBJ2-5; D: -; size: -; CDR3: CASSQGGAQYF; DNA: TGTGCCAGCAGCCAAGGGGGGGCCCAGTACTTC
V: TRBV27; J: TRBJ2-3; D: TRBD2; size: -; CDR3: CASSILPSGGTDTQYF; DNA: TGTGCCAGCAGCATACTCCCTAGCGGGGGGACAGATACGCAGTATTTT
V: TRBV2; J: TRBJ2-7; D: -; size: -; CDR3: CANGMDRIAVGF; DNA: TGTGCCAACGGGATGGACCGAATAGCCGTGGGGTTC
V: TRBV5-6; J: TRBJ1-1; D: TRBD1; size: -; CDR3: CASSTGDRTEAFF; DNA: TGTGCCAGCAGTACAGGGGATCGGACTGAAGCTTTCTTT
V: TRBV7-7; J: TRBJ2-2; D: -; size: -; CDR3: CASSSTTGTLTSNTGELFF; DNA: TGTGCCAGCAGCTCGACGACCGGGACATTAACTTCGAACACCGGGGAGCTGTTTTTT
V: TRBV11-2; J: TRBJ2-2; D: -; size: few; CDR3: CASSLPTGELFF; DNA: TGTGCCAGCAGCTTACCTACCGGGGAGCTGTTTTTT
V: TRBV9; J: TRBJ2-2; D: -; size: -; CDR3: CASTRTANTGELFF; DNA: TGTGCCAGCACCCGGACAGCGAACACCGGGGAGCTGTTTTTT
V: TRBV18; J: TRBJ1-1; D: -; size: -; CDR3: CASSPGLTMNTEAFF; DNA: TGTGCCAGCTCACCTGGGCTGACGATGAACACTGAAGCTTTCTTT
V: TRBV2; J: TRBJ1-5; D: -; size: -; CDR3: CASSPQGGNRPQHF; DNA: TGTGCCAGCAGTCCTCAGGGAGGAAATCGGCCCCAGCATTTT
V: TRBV5-4; J: TRBJ2-1; D: TRBD1; size: -; CDR3: CASSRTGAYNEQFF; DNA: TGTGCCAGCAGCCGGACAGGGGCATACAATGAGCAGTTCTTC
V: TRBV7-8; J: TRBJ2-3; D: TRBD1; size: -; CDR3: CASSRNRGPTDTQYF; DNA: TGTGCCAGCAGCAGGAACAGGGGGCCCACAGATACGCAGTATTTT
V: TRBV6-2/TRBV6-3; J: TRBJ2-7; D: TRBD1; size: -; CDR3: CASSSPTGYNEQYF; DNA: TGTGCCAGCAGTTCCCCGACAGGGTATAACGAGCAGTACTTC
V: TRBV28; J: TRBJ1-5; D: -; size: -; CDR3: CASSLIGGEQPQHF; DNA: TGTGCCAGCAGTTTAATCGGGGGGGAACAGCCCCAGCATTTT
V: TRBV7-3; J: TRBJ2-1; D: TRBD1; size: -; CDR3: CASSLGQAYEQFF; DNA: TGTGCCAGCAGCCTGGGACAGGCCTATGAGCAGTTCTTC
V: TRBV7-3; J: TRBJ2-1; D: TRBD2; size: once; CDR3: CASSPPGLAGGYEQFF; DNA: TGTGCCAGCAGCCCGCCGGGACTAGCGGGAGGGTATGAGCAGTTCTTC
V: TRBV5-6; J: TRBJ2-3; D: -; size: -; CDR3: CASSLGGRSTDTQYF; DNA: TGTGCCAGCAGCTTGGGTGGGAGGAGCACAGATACGCAGTATTTT
V: TRBV6-5; J: TRBJ2-2; D: TRBD1; size: -; CDR3: CASSGQGAWTGELFF; DNA: TGTGCCAGCAGCGGACAGGGGGCGTGGACCGGGGAGCTGTTTTTT
V: TRBV5-4; J: TRBJ1-5; D: TRBD1; size: -; CDR3: CASSPGTGNNQPQHF; DNA: TGTGCCAGCAGCCCAGGGACAGGGAATAATCAGCCCCAGCATTTT
V: TRBV5-1; J: TRBJ2-7; D: TRBD2; size: -; CDR3: CASRPGLSGAYEQYF; DNA: TGCGCCAGCAGGCCCGGGCTTAGCGGGGCCTACGAGCAGTACTTC
V: TRBV11-2; J: TRBJ1-4; D: -; size: -; CDR3: CASSFLQGPTNEKLFF; DNA: TGTGCCAGCAGCTTCCTTCAGGGTCCAACTAATGAAAAACTGTTTTTT
V: TRBV27; J: TRBJ1-2; D: TRBD1; size: -; CDR3: CASSLSSTGKLSYGYTF; DNA: TGTGCCAGCAGTTTATCGTCGACAGGGAAACTCAGCTATGGCTACACCTTC
V: TRBV9; J: TRBJ2-1; D: TRBD2; size: many; CDR3: CASSAGTSGGPADEQFF; DNA: TGTGCCAGCAGCGCTGGGACTAGCGGGGGCCCGGCGGATGAGCAGTTCTTC
V: TRBV3-1/TRBV3-2; J: TRBJ2-7; D: -; size: few; CDR3: CASSLGLWDSYEQYF; DNA: TGTGCCAGCAGCCTGGGACTTTGGGACTCCTACGAGCAGTACTTC
V: TRBV18; J: TRBJ2-1; D: TRBD2; size: -; CDR3: CASSPPTSGYNEQFF; DNA: TGTGCCAGCTCACCACCGACTAGCGGGTACAATGAGCAGTTCTTC
V: TRBV6-5; J: TRBJ1-5; D: TRBD1; size: -; CDR3: CASSYGQGAYQPQHF; DNA: TGTGCCAGCAGTTACGGACAGGGGGCATACCAGCCCCAGCATTTT
V: TRBV5-5; J: TRBJ1-5; D: -; size: once; CDR3: CASSLAPPGNNQPQHF; DNA: TGTGCCAGCAGCTTGGCCCCGCCAGGGAATAATCAGCCCCAGCATTTT
V: TRBV19; J: TRBJ1-5; D: -; size: once; CDR3: CASSTQGFGQPQHF; DNA: TGTGCCAGTAGTACACAGGGTTTTGGCCAGCCCCAGCATTTT
V: TRBV7-9; J: TRBJ1-4; D: -; size: once; CDR3: CASSLPNELGATNEKLFF; DNA: TGTGCCAGCAGCTTACCGAACGAGTTGGGCGCTACTAATGAAAAACTGTTTTTT
V: TRBV24-1; J: TRBJ1-2; D: -; size: -; CDR3: CATSDLDINYGYTF; DNA: TGTGCCACCAGTGATCTGGACATTAACTATGGCTACACCTTC
V: TRBV7-6; J: TRBJ2-1; D: -; size: -; CDR3: CASSLDGLAHNEQFF; DNA: TGTGCCAGCAGCTTAGATGGGTTAGCCCACAATGAGCAGTTCTTC
V: TRBV5-1; J: TRBJ2-5; D: TRBD2; size: -; CDR3: CASSVTTSGVQETQYF; DNA: TGCGCCAGCAGCGTAACGACTAGCGGGGTTCAAGAGACCCAGTACTTC
V: TRBV2; J: TRBJ1-2; D: -; size: -; CDR3: CASSEVVQNYGYTF; DNA: TGTGCCAGCAGTGAAGTGGTACAGAACTATGGCTACACCTTC